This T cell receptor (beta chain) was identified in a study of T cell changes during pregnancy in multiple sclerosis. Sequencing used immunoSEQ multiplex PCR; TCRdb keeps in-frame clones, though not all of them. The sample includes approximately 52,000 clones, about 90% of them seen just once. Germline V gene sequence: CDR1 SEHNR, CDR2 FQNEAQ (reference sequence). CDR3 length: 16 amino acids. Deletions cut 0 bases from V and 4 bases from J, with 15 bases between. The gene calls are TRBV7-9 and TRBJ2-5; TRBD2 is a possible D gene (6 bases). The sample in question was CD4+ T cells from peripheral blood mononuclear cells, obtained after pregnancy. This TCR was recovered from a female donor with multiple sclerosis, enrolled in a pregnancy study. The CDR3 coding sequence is TGTGCCAGCAGCTTAGCGCTGGCGGGAAATGCAGAGACCCAGTACTTC. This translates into CASSLALAGNAETQYF.